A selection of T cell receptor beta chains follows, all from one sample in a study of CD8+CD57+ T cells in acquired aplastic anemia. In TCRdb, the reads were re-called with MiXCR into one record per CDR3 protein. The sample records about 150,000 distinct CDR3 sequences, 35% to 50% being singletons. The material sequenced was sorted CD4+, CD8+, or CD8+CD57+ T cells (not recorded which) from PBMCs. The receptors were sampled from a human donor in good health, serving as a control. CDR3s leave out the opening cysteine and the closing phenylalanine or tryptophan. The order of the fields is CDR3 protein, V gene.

CDR3: SVVAQDYGYT
V: TRBV29-1

CDR3: ASSAPGPQH
V: TRBV7-6

CDR3: ATSRGIQGPNEKLF
V: TRBV15

CDR3: ASSPRGQVQGTQY
V: TRBV12-3/TRBV12-4

CDR3: ASSSNPLDRPSGNTIY
V: TRBV11-2

CDR3: ASSYSPEYEQY
V: TRBV7-3

CDR3: AWSVPYRRYNSPLH
V: TRBV30

CDR3: ASSEHPGSSNQPQH
V: TRBV10-2

CDR3: ATSDLTGGAGGYT
V: TRBV24-1

CDR3: ASSPSAIRVNQPQH
V: TRBV18

CDR3: ASHRSQTGNTIY
V: TRBV19

CDR3: ASSLGRRETQY
V: TRBV5-1

CDR3: ASSEGTGRSPLH
V: TRBV25-1

CDR3: ASRESGGTEAF
V: TRBV5-1

CDR3: ASSQLGSNEQF
V: TRBV7-8

CDR3: ASRPGLAGLNEQF
V: TRBV12-3/TRBV12-4

CDR3: ASSVDPGQGDTQY
V: TRBV9

CDR3: ASSPLRDYGYT
V: TRBV9